This T cell receptor (beta chain) stems from a study of blood T cell repertoires in COVID-19. Study at large: The United States, Italy and Spain supplied acute and convalescent COVID-19 samples. Sources were T cells, B-cell-depleted T cells, or PBMCs; the material itself was cDNA or gDNA.

Original processing methods: Amplifying reference gene primers gave estimates of nucleated cell counts. Some clones are missing from TCRdb's copy, which holds only in-frame ones; the method was immunoSEQ multiplex PCR. That table furnishes V, J and clone size, whereas the DNA furnished D and trimming. Of 120,000 or so clones in the sample, around three quarters are singletons; the top ten hold about 8.3%. CDR1 is MNHEY, CDR2 SVGEGT, per germline. V lost 4 bases, J lost 2 bases, and 7 bases stayed unmatched. This CDR3 spans 15 amino acids. Sequenced input: peripheral blood. This receptor was obtained from a woman between 55 and 75 years old with acute or convalescent COVID-19. J is TRBJ2-5 and V is TRBV6-2 or TRBV6-3, with 7 bases lining up with TRBD1. CDR3: CASSSLQGLQETQYF. CDR3 in DNA: TGTGCCAGCAGTTCTCTACAGGGGCTACAAGAGACCCAGTACTTC.